Listed below are T cell receptor beta chains from one sample, sequenced in a study of technical replicates of blood from several donors. Repertoires were generated with immunoSEQ multiplex PCR, while TCRdb's copy carries only in-frame clones and drops some. The sample has about 62,000 clones, 85% to 90% seen once. The material sequenced was PBMCs. The receptor set was obtained from a human donor in good health. Some clones in this sample may be carry-over from other donors' samples. CDR3s include the opening cysteine and the closing phenylalanine or tryptophan. Fields, in order: D gene, J gene, V gene, clone size, CDR3 DNA, CDR3 protein. The D gene is left open where the match is weak. A row's size may be missing; if present it is once, few, many or a size class.

D: TRBD1; J: TRBJ2-7; V: TRBV30; size: -; DNA: TGTGCCTGGAGTGGGGGGACAGAGAGCCTCTACGAGCAGTACTTC; CDR3: CAWSGGTESLYEQYF
D: TRBD2; J: TRBJ2-1; V: TRBV27; size: once; DNA: TGTGCCAGCGGTCAGCGGGGGGGCTCGAGGGAGCAGTTCTTC; CDR3: CASGQRGGSREQFF
D: -; J: TRBJ1-2; V: TRBV4-1; size: -; DNA: TGCGCCAGCAGCCAAGCGGCCACAGCCCTCTATGGCTACACCTTC; CDR3: CASSQAATALYGYTF
D: TRBD1; J: TRBJ1-6; V: TRBV29-1; size: -; DNA: TGCAGCGCGTCACAGGGGGTCGACTCACCCCTCCACTTT; CDR3: CSASQGVDSPLHF
D: TRBD2; J: TRBJ2-7; V: TRBV7-3; size: -; DNA: TGTGCCAGCAGCTTAGGGACTAGCGGCTCTCGGGAGCAGTACTTC; CDR3: CASSLGTSGSREQYF
D: -; J: TRBJ2-5; V: TRBV4-1; size: -; DNA: TGCGCCAGCAGCCAACCGGGGGGCAACAGCAGGACCCAGTACTTC; CDR3: CASSQPGGNSRTQYF
D: TRBD1; J: TRBJ1-1; V: TRBV4-3; size: -; DNA: TGCGCCAGCAGCCAAGATCTCAGGGGGCACGGTGAAGCTTTCTTT; CDR3: CASSQDLRGHGEAFF
D: -; J: TRBJ2-3; V: TRBV5-8; size: -; DNA: TGTGCCAGCAGCCTCGGGACTCTCCAACTCACAGATACGCAGTATTTT; CDR3: CASSLGTLQLTDTQYF
D: -; J: TRBJ2-1; V: TRBV4-1; size: few; DNA: TGCGCCAGCAGCCAAGAGCGAAGGCAGGGTAGTCGCAATGAGCAGTTCTTC; CDR3: CASSQERRQGSRNEQFF
D: TRBD1; J: TRBJ2-5; V: TRBV5-1; size: -; DNA: TGCGCCAGCAGCTTGGCCACCAGGGGGCTGGAGACCCAGTACTTC; CDR3: CASSLATRGLETQYF
D: TRBD2; J: TRBJ2-1; V: TRBV2; size: -; DNA: TGTGCCAGCAGTGAGGGGACTAGGAGAGGTGGGCAGTTCTTC; CDR3: CASSEGTRRGGQFF
D: -; J: TRBJ2-3; V: TRBV27; size: -; DNA: TGTGCCAGCAGTACAATGCGCGGGGGAGGGGGAGCGACAGATACGCAGTATTTT; CDR3: CASSTMRGGGGATDTQYF
D: TRBD2; J: TRBJ2-1; V: TRBV13; size: -; DNA: TGTGCCAGCAGCTTAGAAGCGGGAGGGCCGTGGAATGAGCAGTTCTTC; CDR3: CASSLEAGGPWNEQFF
D: TRBD1; J: TRBJ1-6; V: TRBV5-8; size: -; DNA: TGTGCCAGCAGCTTGCCCGGACAGGGTAATTCACCCCTCCACTTT; CDR3: CASSLPGQGNSPLHF
D: -; J: TRBJ1-6; V: TRBV30; size: few; DNA: TGTGCCTGGAGCCTGGGGCAGAGCTCCTATAATTCACCCCTCCACTTT; CDR3: CAWSLGQSSYNSPLHF
D: TRBD1; J: TRBJ2-1; V: TRBV27; size: -; DNA: TGTGCCAGCAGCTCCACTCCAGGGGGTGAGCAGTTCTTC; CDR3: CASSSTPGGEQFF
D: -; J: TRBJ2-3; V: TRBV7-2; size: -; DNA: TGTGCCAGCAGCTTAGGCAGTAATCCAGATACGCAGTATTTT; CDR3: CASSLGSNPDTQYF
D: TRBD1; J: TRBJ2-5; V: TRBV5-1; size: -; DNA: TGCGCCAGCAGTACCGGGACAGGGACCCAAGAGACCCAGTACTTC; CDR3: CASSTGTGTQETQYF
D: -; J: TRBJ2-3; V: TRBV13; size: -; DNA: TGTGCCAGCTCTTACACAGATACGCAGTATTTT; CDR3: CASSYTDTQYF
D: TRBD1; J: TRBJ2-1; V: TRBV7-8; size: -; DNA: TGTGCCAGCAGCTACGGGACAGGGAGCTCCTACAATGAGCAGTTCTTC; CDR3: CASSYGTGSSYNEQFF
D: TRBD1; J: TRBJ1-6; V: TRBV30; size: -; DNA: TGTGCCTGGAGTGTACGCGGACAGGGGAAATCACCCCTCCACTTT; CDR3: CAWSVRGQGKSPLHF
D: TRBD1; J: TRBJ1-5; V: TRBV5-6; size: -; DNA: TGTGCCAGCAGCCTGGACAGGGGAAATCAGCCCCAGCATTTT; CDR3: CASSLDRGNQPQHF
D: TRBD1; J: TRBJ2-2; V: TRBV19; size: few; DNA: TGTGCCAGTAAGGGTGACAGGGCGATCGGGGAGCTGTTTTTT; CDR3: CASKGDRAIGELFF
D: TRBD2; J: TRBJ2-5; V: TRBV5-1; size: -; DNA: TGCGCCAGCAGCTTGTTAGGTAGCGGGGGAACGGTGGGGCCCTATCTCCAAGAGACCCAGTACTTC; CDR3: CASSLLGSGGTVGPYLQETQYF
D: TRBD1; J: TRBJ1-1; V: TRBV7-9; size: -; DNA: TGTGCCAGCAGCTTTTCAGGGGGAAACACTGAAGCTTTCTTT; CDR3: CASSFSGGNTEAFF
D: TRBD2; J: TRBJ2-5; V: TRBV7-9; size: -; DNA: TGTGCCAGCAGCTTAGCTAGCGGGACAGAGACCCAGTACTTC; CDR3: CASSLASGTETQYF
D: -; J: TRBJ1-1; V: TRBV7-2; size: many; DNA: TGTGCCAGCAGTTTCCGAGGGGGCACTGAAGCTTTCTTT; CDR3: CASSFRGGTEAFF
D: TRBD1; J: TRBJ1-4; V: TRBV6-5; size: -; DNA: TGTGCCAGCAGAAACCGGGACAGAGGAAAACTGTTTTTT; CDR3: CASRNRDRGKLFF
D: TRBD2; J: TRBJ2-2; V: TRBV11-3; size: -; DNA: TGTGCCAGCAGCCACGCGGCGGGAGACACCGGGGAGCTGTTTTTT; CDR3: CASSHAAGDTGELFF
D: TRBD2; J: TRBJ2-1; V: TRBV27; size: -; DNA: TGTGCCTCTAGGGGGCTAGCGGGAAGCAATGAGCAGTTCTTC; CDR3: CASRGLAGSNEQFF
D: TRBD1; J: TRBJ2-5; V: TRBV7-9; size: -; DNA: TGTGCCAGCAGCCCCGCAAGGGGGACAGGGGGGGCAGAGACCCAGTACTTC; CDR3: CASSPARGTGGAETQYF
D: -; J: TRBJ1-2; V: TRBV5-1; size: few; DNA: TGCGCCAGCAGCTTGGAGGCGGGACGGAGTGGCTACACCTTC; CDR3: CASSLEAGRSGYTF
D: -; J: TRBJ2-3; V: TRBV5-4; size: once; DNA: TGTGCCAGCAGCCGGGGAGGGGGAGCCGGAACAGATACGCAGTATTTT; CDR3: CASSRGGGAGTDTQYF
D: TRBD2; J: TRBJ2-1; V: TRBV30; size: -; DNA: TGTGCCTGGAGTAGGTCTAGCGGGACTAATGAGCAGTTCTTC; CDR3: CAWSRSSGTNEQFF
D: -; J: TRBJ2-2; V: TRBV4-1; size: -; DNA: TGCGCCAGCAAACTAGATCCGGGCCGGAACACCGGGGAGCTGTTTTTT; CDR3: CASKLDPGRNTGELFF
D: TRBD2; J: TRBJ2-1; V: TRBV7-8; size: -; DNA: TGTGCCAGCAGCTTAGTTGGGAGCGGGAGGGGCCCCTCCTACAATGAGCAGTTCTTC; CDR3: CASSLVGSGRGPSYNEQFF
D: -; J: TRBJ2-1; V: TRBV4-3; size: -; DNA: TGCGCCAGCAGCCAAGATCATGCCTACCACAATGAGCAGTTCTTC; CDR3: CASSQDHAYHNEQFF
D: -; J: TRBJ1-5; V: TRBV4-1; size: -; DNA: TGCGCCAGCAGCCGGACCGGGAATAGCAATCAGCCCCAGCATTTT; CDR3: CASSRTGNSNQPQHF
D: TRBD2; J: TRBJ2-1; V: TRBV6-4; size: -; DNA: TGTGCCAGCAGTGCCGCTAGCGGGGAGTACAATGAGCAGTTCTTC; CDR3: CASSAASGEYNEQFF
D: TRBD2; J: TRBJ2-2; V: TRBV5-1; size: once; DNA: TGCGCCAGCAGCTTGGTCCTAGCGGGGAACACCGGGGAGCTGTTTTTT; CDR3: CASSLVLAGNTGELFF
D: -; J: TRBJ1-3; V: TRBV10-3; size: -; DNA: TGTGCCATCAGTGAAACGGGAGGCTCTGGAAACACCATATATTTT; CDR3: CAISETGGSGNTIYF
D: -; J: TRBJ1-6; V: TRBV18; size: -; DNA: TGTGCCAGCTCAGGACAAGGAAATGTTCCCCTCCACTTT; CDR3: CASSGQGNVPLHF